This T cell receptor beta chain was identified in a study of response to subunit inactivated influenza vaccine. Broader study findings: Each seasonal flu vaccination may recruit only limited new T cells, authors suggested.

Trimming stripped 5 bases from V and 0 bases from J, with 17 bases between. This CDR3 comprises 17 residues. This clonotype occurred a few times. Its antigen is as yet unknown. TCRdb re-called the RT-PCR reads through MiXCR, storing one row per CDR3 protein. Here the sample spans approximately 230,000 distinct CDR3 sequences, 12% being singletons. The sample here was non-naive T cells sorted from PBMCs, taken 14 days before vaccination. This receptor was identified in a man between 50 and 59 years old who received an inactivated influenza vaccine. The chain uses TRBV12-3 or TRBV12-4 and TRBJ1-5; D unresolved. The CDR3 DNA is TGTGCCAGCAGTAGTAACTACGACACTTATAGCAATCAGCCCCAGCATTTT. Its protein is CASSSNYDTYSNQPQHF.